These T cell receptor beta chains were read from a single sample in a study of regulatory T cells in long-lasting Graves disease. A single record per CDR3 protein comes from TCRdb applying MiXCR to the multiplex PCR reads. Of around 400,000 distinct CDR3 sequences in the sample, around a fifth were seen once. The sample here was peripheral blood mononuclear cells (PBMCs), taken when the disease was refractory, from a patient treated with antithyroid drugs. The origin of the receptors is a female donor with Graves disease. Both conserved end residues are part of each CDR3. The order of the fields is V gene, D gene, J gene, CDR3 length, clone size, CDR3 protein, CDR3 DNA. The D gene is left open where the match is weak. Part of the rows lack a size; the others show once, few, many or a class for expanded clones.

v_gene: TRBV5-1; d_gene: NA; j_gene: TRBJ2-7; len: 14; abundance: few; CDR3aa: CASSLRTPHYEQYF; CDR3nt: TGCGCCAGCAGCCTCCGGACTCCCCACTACGAGCAGTACTTC
v_gene: TRBV2; d_gene: TRBD2; j_gene: TRBJ2-1; len: 14; abundance: NA; CDR3aa: CASSRTSGGDEQFF; CDR3nt: TGTGCCAGCAGCAGGACTAGCGGGGGGGATGAGCAGTTCTTC
v_gene: TRBV15; d_gene: NA; j_gene: TRBJ1-1; len: 19; abundance: many; CDR3aa: CATSRDSWQSKGGNTEAFF; CDR3nt: TGTGCCACCAGCAGAGATAGTTGGCAATCCAAAGGCGGAAACACTGAAGCTTTCTTT
v_gene: TRBV20-1; d_gene: TRBD1; j_gene: TRBJ1-2; len: 16; abundance: few; CDR3aa: CSARSQGAGTNYGYTF; CDR3nt: TGCAGTGCCCGAAGCCAGGGGGCAGGAACTAACTATGGCTACACCTTC
v_gene: TRBV11-2; d_gene: NA; j_gene: TRBJ2-2; len: 16; abundance: NA; CDR3aa: CASSPLPRGGTGELFF; CDR3nt: TGTGCCAGCAGCCCTCTTCCGAGGGGGGGCACCGGGGAGCTGTTTTTT
v_gene: TRBV2; d_gene: TRBD1; j_gene: TRBJ2-6; len: 18; abundance: few; CDR3aa: CASPPAGQGGSGANVLTF; CDR3nt: TGTGCCAGTCCCCCAGCAGGACAGGGGGGCTCTGGGGCCAACGTCCTGACTTTC
v_gene: TRBV7-9; d_gene: NA; j_gene: TRBJ2-1; len: 13; abundance: NA; CDR3aa: CASSPMGGPEKFF; CDR3nt: TGTGCCAGCAGCCCGATGGGGGGCCCGGAAAAGTTCTTC
v_gene: TRBV3-1; d_gene: NA; j_gene: TRBJ2-7; len: 14; abundance: few; CDR3aa: CASSQDNRSYEQYF; CDR3nt: TGTGCCAGCAGCCAAGATAATCGCTCTTACGAGCAGTACTTC
v_gene: TRBV3-1; d_gene: NA; j_gene: TRBJ1-1; len: 14; abundance: many; CDR3aa: CASSRRGPNTEAFF; CDR3nt: TGTGCCAGCAGCCGTCGTGGGCCGAACACTGAAGCTTTCTTT
v_gene: TRBV7-9; d_gene: NA; j_gene: TRBJ2-2; len: 15; abundance: NA; CDR3aa: CASGPAEGVTGELFF; CDR3nt: TGTGCCAGCGGGCCTGCGGAGGGGGTCACCGGGGAGCTGTTTTTT
v_gene: TRBV20-1; d_gene: TRBD1; j_gene: TRBJ1-1; len: 15; abundance: many; CDR3aa: CSARSTLGQGTEAFF; CDR3nt: TGCAGTGCTAGGTCTACGTTGGGACAGGGCACTGAAGCTTTCTTT
v_gene: TRBV27; d_gene: NA; j_gene: TRBJ1-5; len: 19; abundance: many; CDR3aa: CASSLIGMGSRFGNQPQHF; CDR3nt: TGTGCCAGCAGTTTAATTGGGATGGGCAGCCGGTTTGGCAATCAGCCCCAGCATTTT
v_gene: TRBV18; d_gene: NA; j_gene: TRBJ1-4; len: 14; abundance: few; CDR3aa: CASSPQGPNEKLFF; CDR3nt: TGTGCCAGCTCACCCCAGGGTCCTAATGAAAAACTGTTTTTT
v_gene: TRBV6-2/TRBV6-3; d_gene: NA; j_gene: TRBJ1-4; len: 17; abundance: few; CDR3aa: CASSYSRVGSSNEKLFF; CDR3nt: TGTGCCAGCAGTTACTCGCGCGTCGGGTCGTCTAATGAAAAACTGTTTTTT
v_gene: TRBV6-8; d_gene: NA; j_gene: TRBJ1-2; len: 12; abundance: NA; CDR3aa: CAIPGRETGYTF; CDR3nt: TGTGCCATCCCTGGGAGGGAGACTGGCTACACCTTC
v_gene: TRBV15; d_gene: NA; j_gene: TRBJ2-6; len: 16; abundance: many; CDR3aa: CATSKWGSLGANVLTF; CDR3nt: TGTGCCACCAGCAAGTGGGGGTCTCTGGGGGCCAACGTCCTGACTTTC
v_gene: TRBV5-5; d_gene: TRBD1; j_gene: TRBJ2-7; len: 16; abundance: NA; CDR3aa: CASSFAGDDRGWVEYF; CDR3nt: TGTGCCAGCAGCTTTGCCGGTGATGACAGGGGGTGGGTGGAGTACTTC
v_gene: TRBV4-1; d_gene: NA; j_gene: TRBJ2-7; len: 14; abundance: few; CDR3aa: CASSQDGNTYEQYF; CDR3nt: TGCGCCAGCAGCCAAGACGGGAATACCTACGAGCAGTACTTC
v_gene: TRBV19; d_gene: NA; j_gene: TRBJ2-7; len: 15; abundance: many; CDR3aa: CASSIPGPDSYEQYF; CDR3nt: TGTGCCAGTAGTATTCCTGGGCCCGACTCCTACGAGCAGTACTTC
v_gene: TRBV3-1; d_gene: TRBD2; j_gene: TRBJ2-5; len: 18; abundance: few; CDR3aa: CASSQTTGTSGDQETQYF; CDR3nt: TGTGCCAGCAGCCAGACCACCGGGACTAGCGGGGACCAAGAGACCCAGTACTTC
v_gene: TRBV2; d_gene: NA; j_gene: TRBJ2-1; len: 11; abundance: NA; CDR3aa: CASSEAGGQFF; CDR3nt: TGTGCCAGCAGTGAAGCTGGGGGGCAGTTCTTC
v_gene: TRBV7-3; d_gene: NA; j_gene: TRBJ2-6; len: 11; abundance: many; CDR3aa: CASSASGVLTF; CDR3nt: TGTGCCAGCAGTGCCTCGGGCGTCCTGACTTTC
v_gene: TRBV2; d_gene: NA; j_gene: TRBJ1-5; len: 14; abundance: NA; CDR3aa: CASRRAPGNQPQHF; CDR3nt: TGTGCCAGCAGAAGAGCCCCAGGCAATCAGCCCCAGCATTTT
v_gene: TRBV4-1; d_gene: TRBD2; j_gene: TRBJ2-7; len: 13; abundance: NA; CDR3aa: CASSHPGGSKQYF; CDR3nt: TGCGCCAGCAGCCACCCCGGGGGGAGCAAGCAGTACTTC
v_gene: TRBV28; d_gene: TRBD1; j_gene: TRBJ2-5; len: 15; abundance: many; CDR3aa: CASSPNRQGRKTQYF; CDR3nt: TGTGCCAGCAGTCCGAACCGACAGGGTAGAAAGACCCAGTACTTC
v_gene: TRBV30; d_gene: NA; j_gene: TRBJ1-1; len: 13; abundance: many; CDR3aa: CAWSENENTEAFF; CDR3nt: TGTGCCTGGAGTGAAAACGAGAACACTGAAGCTTTCTTT
v_gene: TRBV12-3/TRBV12-4; d_gene: TRBD1; j_gene: TRBJ1-4; len: 17; abundance: many; CDR3aa: CASSSDRGAPTNEKLFF; CDR3nt: TGTGCCAGCAGTTCCGACAGGGGGGCTCCAACTAATGAAAAACTGTTTTTT
v_gene: TRBV7-2; d_gene: NA; j_gene: TRBJ2-4; len: 11; abundance: many; CDR3aa: CASSPAVSQYF; CDR3nt: TGTGCCAGCAGCCCAGCCGTGTCGCAGTACTTC
v_gene: TRBV19; d_gene: NA; j_gene: TRBJ1-1; len: 15; abundance: NA; CDR3aa: CASSDLGGEDTEAFF; CDR3nt: TGTGCCAGTAGCGACCTGGGGGGCGAGGACACTGAAGCTTTCTTT
v_gene: TRBV14; d_gene: TRBD1; j_gene: TRBJ2-5; len: 15; abundance: NA; CDR3aa: CARTQIQGALETQYF; CDR3nt: TGTGCCAGGACACAAATACAGGGGGCATTGGAGACCCAGTACTTC
v_gene: TRBV20-1; d_gene: TRBD1; j_gene: TRBJ1-3; len: 15; abundance: NA; CDR3aa: CSAREGQGPGNTIYF; CDR3nt: TGCAGTGCTAGAGAGGGACAGGGCCCAGGAAACACCATATATTTT
v_gene: TRBV5-5; d_gene: NA; j_gene: TRBJ1-5; len: 16; abundance: NA; CDR3aa: CASSGGTRFSNQPQHF; CDR3nt: TGTGCCAGCAGCGGCGGGACACGCTTTAGCAATCAGCCCCAGCATTTT
v_gene: TRBV27; d_gene: NA; j_gene: TRBJ1-5; len: 13; abundance: many; CDR3aa: CASSLRENQPQHF; CDR3nt: TGTGCCAGCAGTTTAAGGGAAAATCAGCCCCAGCATTTT
v_gene: TRBV7-6; d_gene: NA; j_gene: TRBJ2-5; len: 15; abundance: few; CDR3aa: CASSASGQSGETQYF; CDR3nt: TGTGCCAGCAGCGCGTCCGGACAGTCGGGGGAGACCCAGTACTTC
v_gene: TRBV7-2; d_gene: NA; j_gene: TRBJ1-1; len: 11; abundance: many; CDR3aa: CASSPVGEAFF; CDR3nt: TGTGCCAGCAGCCCTGTGGGGGAAGCTTTCTTT
v_gene: TRBV28; d_gene: TRBD2; j_gene: TRBJ2-7; len: 16; abundance: many; CDR3aa: CASSLRVLAGKYEQYF; CDR3nt: TGTGCCAGCAGTTTGCGTGTACTAGCGGGGAAATACGAGCAGTACTTC
v_gene: TRBV12-3/TRBV12-4; d_gene: NA; j_gene: TRBJ2-2; len: 15; abundance: many; CDR3aa: CASSLYGHDTGELFF; CDR3nt: TGTGCCAGCAGCCTGTATGGGCATGACACCGGGGAGCTGTTTTTT
v_gene: TRBV5-1; d_gene: TRBD2; j_gene: TRBJ2-7; len: 15; abundance: few; CDR3aa: CASSLESGSRYEQYF; CDR3nt: TGCGCCAGCAGCTTGGAAAGCGGGAGTCGGTACGAGCAGTACTTC
v_gene: TRBV28; d_gene: NA; j_gene: TRBJ1-4; len: 16; abundance: many; CDR3aa: CASSRQRGGTNEKLFF; CDR3nt: TGTGCCAGCAGCCGCCAACGGGGCGGAACTAATGAAAAACTGTTTTTT
v_gene: TRBV9; d_gene: NA; j_gene: TRBJ1-1; len: 14; abundance: NA; CDR3aa: CVSSVVWENTEAFF; CDR3nt: TGTGTCAGCAGCGTAGTTTGGGAGAACACTGAAGCTTTCTTT
v_gene: TRBV19; d_gene: NA; j_gene: TRBJ1-1; len: 14; abundance: few; CDR3aa: CASSIHREGTEAFF; CDR3nt: TGTGCCAGTAGTATTCACAGGGAGGGCACTGAAGCTTTCTTT
v_gene: TRBV29-1; d_gene: NA; j_gene: TRBJ1-1; len: 11; abundance: few; CDR3aa: CSVDLWTEAFF; CDR3nt: TGCAGCGTTGACCTGTGGACTGAAGCTTTCTTT
v_gene: TRBV2; d_gene: TRBD1; j_gene: TRBJ2-7; len: 13; abundance: NA; CDR3aa: CASMPGQGDEQYF; CDR3nt: TGTGCCAGCATGCCGGGACAGGGGGACGAGCAGTACTTC
v_gene: TRBV20-1; d_gene: NA; j_gene: TRBJ2-5; len: 13; abundance: many; CDR3aa: CSAMTGPTETQYF; CDR3nt: TGCAGTGCTATGACAGGACCTACTGAGACCCAGTACTTC
v_gene: TRBV5-1; d_gene: NA; j_gene: TRBJ1-2; len: 14; abundance: few; CDR3aa: CASSLYGTNYGYTF; CDR3nt: TGCGCCAGCAGCTTGTACGGAACTAACTATGGCTACACCTTC
v_gene: TRBV5-6; d_gene: NA; j_gene: TRBJ1-4; len: 14; abundance: NA; CDR3aa: CASSSTDSYEKLFF; CDR3nt: TGTGCCAGCAGCTCGACAGATTCCTATGAAAAACTGTTTTTT
v_gene: TRBV20-1; d_gene: TRBD2; j_gene: TRBJ2-4; len: 13; abundance: NA; CDR3aa: CSAPRTSGNIQYF; CDR3nt: TGCAGTGCTCCTCGGACTAGCGGAAACATTCAGTACTTC
v_gene: TRBV28; d_gene: NA; j_gene: TRBJ1-4; len: 15; abundance: many; CDR3aa: CASSSPASTNEKLFF; CDR3nt: TGTGCCAGCAGCTCCCCGGCTTCAACTAATGAAAAACTGTTTTTT
v_gene: TRBV20-1; d_gene: TRBD1; j_gene: TRBJ2-7; len: 13; abundance: many; CDR3aa: CSARQDRAYEQYF; CDR3nt: TGCAGTGCTAGGCAGGACAGGGCTTACGAGCAGTACTTC
v_gene: TRBV6-5; d_gene: NA; j_gene: TRBJ1-1; len: 16; abundance: few; CDR3aa: CASSYSSGEWMAEAFF; CDR3nt: TGTGCCAGCAGTTACTCGAGTGGGGAGTGGATGGCTGAAGCTTTCTTT
v_gene: TRBV27; d_gene: NA; j_gene: TRBJ2-6; len: 14; abundance: few; CDR3aa: CASAGWGGANVLTF; CDR3nt: TGTGCCAGCGCGGGGTGGGGGGGGGCCAACGTCCTGACTTTC